This TCR beta chain comes out of a study of cytomegalovirus exposure and HLA in healthy donors. Turning to the study itself: A later analysis reported the 100 to 150 validation repertoires used the same platform as the approximately 700 first-cohort repertoires. The study's findings and limits: It was reportedly the case that the classifier diagnosed cytomegalovirus status with high specificity and sensitivity. Rarity marked most TCR sequences, yet some public TCRs occurred in many donors. In vitro testing confirmed a few CMV-associated chains as specific for CMV antigens.

The method was immunoSEQ multiplex PCR; TCRdb's version includes in-frame clones alone and lacks a portion of them. The sample has around 65,000 clones, approximately 92% seen once. A remark on this clone: Its antigen is undetermined.

The CDR3 is 15 amino acids. The ends were cut back, 4 bases at V and 2 bases at J, with 14 bases in the middle. CDR1 SGHRS and CDR2 YFSETQ come from the germline V gene. Input material: PBMCs. This clonotype was sampled from a man aged 18 to 35 in good health and CMV-seropositive. This rearrangement joins TRBV5-1 to TRBJ2-3, with a tentative D call TRBD2 (5 bases). In DNA form, the CDR3 reads TGCGCCAGCAGCCAAACAAGCGGTTACACAGATACGCAGTATTTT. Translating gives CASSQTSGYTDTQYF.